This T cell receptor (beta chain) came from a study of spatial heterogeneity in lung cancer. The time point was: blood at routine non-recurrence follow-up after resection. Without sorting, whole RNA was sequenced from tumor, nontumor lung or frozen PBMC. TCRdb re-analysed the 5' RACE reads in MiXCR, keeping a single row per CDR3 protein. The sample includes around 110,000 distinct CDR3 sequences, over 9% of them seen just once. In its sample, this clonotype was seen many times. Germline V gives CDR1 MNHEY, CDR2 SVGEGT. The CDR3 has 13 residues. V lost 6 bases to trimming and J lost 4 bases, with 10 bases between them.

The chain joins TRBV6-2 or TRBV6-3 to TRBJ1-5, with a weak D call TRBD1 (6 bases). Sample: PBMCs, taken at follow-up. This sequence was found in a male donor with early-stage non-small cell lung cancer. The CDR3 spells CASRDRRNQPQHF. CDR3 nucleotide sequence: TGTGCCAGCAGGGACAGAAGGAATCAGCCCCAGCATTTT.